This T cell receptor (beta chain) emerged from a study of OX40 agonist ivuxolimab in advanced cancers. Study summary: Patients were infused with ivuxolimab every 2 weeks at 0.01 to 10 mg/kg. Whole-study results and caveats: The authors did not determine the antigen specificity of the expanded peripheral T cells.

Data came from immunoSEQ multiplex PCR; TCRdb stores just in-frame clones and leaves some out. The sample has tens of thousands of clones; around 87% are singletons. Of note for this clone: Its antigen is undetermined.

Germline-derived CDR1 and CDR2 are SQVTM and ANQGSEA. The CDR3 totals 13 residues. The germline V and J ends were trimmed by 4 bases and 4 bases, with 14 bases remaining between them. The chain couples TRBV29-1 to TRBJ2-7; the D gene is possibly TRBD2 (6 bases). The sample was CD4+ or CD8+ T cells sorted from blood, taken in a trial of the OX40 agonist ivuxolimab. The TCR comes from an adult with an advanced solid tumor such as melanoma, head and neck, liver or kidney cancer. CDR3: CSVVHGRGYEQYF. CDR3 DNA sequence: TGCAGCGTTGTGCACGGGAGAGGGTACGAGCAGTACTTC.